This T cell receptor (beta chain) emerged from a study of early T cells in non-severe SARS-CoV-2 infection. Background on the study: Sequencing targeted bulk RNA from unsorted whole blood, leaving chains unpaired. Whole-study findings and limits: There was a bias toward anti-spike CD8 responses in VDJdb matching, which missed private and CD4 specificities.

This clonotype was counted many times. What it binds is not known. Unique molecular identifiers were affixed to single, distinct cDNA molecules. TCRdb re-called the 5' RACE reads through MiXCR, storing one row per CDR3 protein. The sample shows around 77,000 distinct CDR3 sequences, 10% of them seen only once. Trimming removed 1 base from V and 2 bases from J; junction bases left unmatched: 4. CDR3 length equals 16 residues. In germline, CDR1 is MGHRA, CDR2 YSYEKL. The sequence was obtained from an adult who was a healthcare worker with PCR-confirmed SARS-CoV-2 infection or an uninfected control (not recorded which). This chain connects TRBV4-1 to TRBJ2-5, with 10 positions matching TRBD2. Sequenced material: whole blood, taken at baseline. CDR3 coding DNA: TGCGCCAGCAGCCAAGTCCATAGCGGGGGGCAAGAGACCCAGTACTTC. Encoded protein: CASSQVHSGGQETQYF.